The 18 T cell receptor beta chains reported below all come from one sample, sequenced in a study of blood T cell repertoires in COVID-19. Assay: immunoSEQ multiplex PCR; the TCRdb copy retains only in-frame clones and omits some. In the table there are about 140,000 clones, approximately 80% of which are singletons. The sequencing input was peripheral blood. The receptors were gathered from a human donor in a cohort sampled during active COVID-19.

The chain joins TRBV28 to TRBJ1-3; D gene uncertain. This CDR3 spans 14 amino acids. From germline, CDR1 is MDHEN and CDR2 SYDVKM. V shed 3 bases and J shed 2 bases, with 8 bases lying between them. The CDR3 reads CASSLSHPGNTIYF. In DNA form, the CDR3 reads TGTGCCAGCAGTTTGTCCCATCCTGGAAACACCATATATTTT.

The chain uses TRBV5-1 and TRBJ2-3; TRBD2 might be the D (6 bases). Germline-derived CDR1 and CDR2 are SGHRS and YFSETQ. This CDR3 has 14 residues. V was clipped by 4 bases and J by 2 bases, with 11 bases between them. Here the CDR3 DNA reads TGCGCCAGCAGCGGAAGGGACTTCACAGATACGCAGTATTTT. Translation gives CASSGRDFTDTQYF.

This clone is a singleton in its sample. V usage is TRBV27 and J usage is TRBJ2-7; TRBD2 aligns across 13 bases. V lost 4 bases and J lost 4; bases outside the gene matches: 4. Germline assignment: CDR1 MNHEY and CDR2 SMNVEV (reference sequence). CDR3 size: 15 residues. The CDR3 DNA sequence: TGTGCCAGCAGTTCCGTGACTAGCGGGGGGTACGAGCAGTACTTC. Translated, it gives CASSSVTSGGYEQYF.

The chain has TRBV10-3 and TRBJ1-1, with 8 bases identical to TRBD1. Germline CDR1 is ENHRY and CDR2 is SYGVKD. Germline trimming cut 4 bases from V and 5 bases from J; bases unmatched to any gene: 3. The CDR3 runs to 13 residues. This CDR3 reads CAISARQGTEAFF. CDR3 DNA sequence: TGTGCCATCAGTGCCAGACAGGGGACTGAAGCTTTCTTT.

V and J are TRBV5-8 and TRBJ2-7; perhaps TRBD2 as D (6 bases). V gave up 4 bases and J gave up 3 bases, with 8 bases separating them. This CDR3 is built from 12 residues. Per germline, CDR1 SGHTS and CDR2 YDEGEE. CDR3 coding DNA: TGTGCCAGCAGCCCGGACTACTACGAGCAGTACTTC. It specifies CASSPDYYEQYF.

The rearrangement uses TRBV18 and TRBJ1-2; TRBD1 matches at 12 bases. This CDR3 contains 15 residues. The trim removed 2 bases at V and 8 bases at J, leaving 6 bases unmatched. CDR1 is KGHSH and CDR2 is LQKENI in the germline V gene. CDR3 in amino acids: CASSPAGQGALGYTF. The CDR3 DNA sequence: TGTGCCAGCTCACCAGCGGGACAGGGGGCGCTCGGCTACACCTTC. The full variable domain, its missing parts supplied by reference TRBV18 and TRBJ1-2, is NAGVMQNPRHLVRRRGQEARLRCSPMKGHSHVYWYRQLPEEGLKFMVYLQKENIIDESGMPKERFSAEFPKEGPSILRIQQVVRGDSAAYFCASSPAGQGALGYTFGSGTRLTVV.

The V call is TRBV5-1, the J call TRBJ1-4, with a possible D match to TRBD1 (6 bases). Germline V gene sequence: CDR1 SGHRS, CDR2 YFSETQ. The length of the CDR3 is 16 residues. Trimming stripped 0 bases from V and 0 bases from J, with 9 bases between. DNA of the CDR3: TGCGCCAGCAGCTTGGGCGGACAGCCAACTAATGAAAAACTGTTTTTT. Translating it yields CASSLGGQPTNEKLFF.

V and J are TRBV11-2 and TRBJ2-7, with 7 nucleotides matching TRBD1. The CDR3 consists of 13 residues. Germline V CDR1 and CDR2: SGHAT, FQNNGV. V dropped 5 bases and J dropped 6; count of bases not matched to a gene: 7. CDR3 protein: CASSPGGRLEQYF. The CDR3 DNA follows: TGTGCCAGCAGCCCAGGGGGAAGGCTCGAGCAGTACTTC.

CDR3 sequence: CASSPPGLLGTEAFF. CDR3 coding DNA: TGTGCCAGCTCACCACCGGGGCTTCTAGGCACTGAAGCTTTCTTT. The chain joins TRBV18 to TRBJ1-1, with D possibly being TRBD1 (5 bases). CDR1 and CDR2 from the germline V gene are KGHSH and LQKENI. Trimming removed 0 bases at V and 4 bases at J, with 12 bases between. This CDR3 comprises 15 residues.

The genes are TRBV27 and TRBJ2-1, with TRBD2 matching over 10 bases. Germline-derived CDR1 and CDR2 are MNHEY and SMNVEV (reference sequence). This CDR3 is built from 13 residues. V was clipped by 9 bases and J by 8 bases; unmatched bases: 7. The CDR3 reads CASQREGSDEQFF. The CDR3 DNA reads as TGTGCCAGTCAGCGGGAGGGTAGTGATGAGCAGTTCTTC.

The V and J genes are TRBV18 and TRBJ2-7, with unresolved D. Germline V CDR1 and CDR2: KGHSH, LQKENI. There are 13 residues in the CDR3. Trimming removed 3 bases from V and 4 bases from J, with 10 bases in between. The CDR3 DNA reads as TGTGCCAGCTCACCGGCTAGTGGATACGAGCAGTACTTC. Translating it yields CASSPASGYEQYF. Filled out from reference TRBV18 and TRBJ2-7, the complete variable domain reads NAGVMQNPRHLVRRRGQEARLRCSPMKGHSHVYWYRQLPEEGLKFMVYLQKENIIDESGMPKERFSAEFPKEGPSILRIQQVVRGDSAAYFCASSPASGYEQYFGPGTRLTVT.

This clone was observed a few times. The CDR3 is CASSLDWAEAFF. In nucleotides, the CDR3 is TGTGCCAGCAGTCTTGACTGGGCTGAAGCTTTCTTT. V is TRBV12-3 or TRBV12-4 and J is TRBJ1-1; unclear D gene. This CDR3 contains 12 residues. Trimming stripped 5 bases from V and 6 bases from J, with 10 bases between.

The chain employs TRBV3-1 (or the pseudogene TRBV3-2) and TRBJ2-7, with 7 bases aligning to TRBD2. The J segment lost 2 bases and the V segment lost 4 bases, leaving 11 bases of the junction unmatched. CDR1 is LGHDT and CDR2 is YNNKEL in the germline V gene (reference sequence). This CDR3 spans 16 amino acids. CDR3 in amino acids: CASSPAGTIVTYEQYF. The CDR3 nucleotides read TGTGCCAGCAGCCCAGCCGGGACTATAGTAACCTACGAGCAGTACTTC.

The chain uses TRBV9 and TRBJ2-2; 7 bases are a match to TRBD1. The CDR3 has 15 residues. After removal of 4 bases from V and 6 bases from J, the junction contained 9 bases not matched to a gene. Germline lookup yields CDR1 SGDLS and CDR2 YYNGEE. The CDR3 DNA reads TGTGCCAGCAGCCCCAGACAGGGTCCCTCCGGGGAGCTGTTTTTT. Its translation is CASSPRQGPSGELFF.

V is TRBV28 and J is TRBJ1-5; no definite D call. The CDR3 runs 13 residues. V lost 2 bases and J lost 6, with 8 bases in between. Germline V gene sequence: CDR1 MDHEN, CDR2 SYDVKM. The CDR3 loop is CASSLSRSQPQHF. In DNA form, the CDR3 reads TGTGCCAGCAGTTTAAGCAGGTCTCAGCCCCAGCATTTT.

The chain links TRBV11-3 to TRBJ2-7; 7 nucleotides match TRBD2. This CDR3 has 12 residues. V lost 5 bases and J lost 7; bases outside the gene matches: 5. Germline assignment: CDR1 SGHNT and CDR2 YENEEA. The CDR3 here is CASSRVAGEQYF. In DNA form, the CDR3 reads TGTGCCAGCAGCAGAGTAGCGGGTGAGCAGTACTTC. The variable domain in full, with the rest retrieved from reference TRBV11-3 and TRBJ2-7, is EAGVVQSPRYKIIEKKQPVAFWCNPISGHNTLYWYLQNLGQGPELLIRYENEEAVDDSQLPKDRFSAERLKGVDSTLKIQPAELGDSAVYLCASSRVAGEQYFGPGTRLTVT.

CDR3 DNA sequence: TGCGCCAGCAGCCAAGAAACAGGGACCTACGAGCAGTACTTC. Residues: CASSQETGTYEQYF. The rearrangement links TRBV4-3 to TRBJ2-7; D is possibly TRBD1 (6 bases). The CDR3 is 14 residues long. Per germline, CDR1 LGHNA and CDR2 YSLEER. Trimming shortened V by 0 bases and J by 2 bases, and 8 bases separated the two germline ends.

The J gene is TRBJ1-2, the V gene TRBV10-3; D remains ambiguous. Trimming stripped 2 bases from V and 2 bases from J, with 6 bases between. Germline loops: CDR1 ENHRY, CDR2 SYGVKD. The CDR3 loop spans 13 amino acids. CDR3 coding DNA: TGTGCCATCAGTGAGGGAGGGAACTATGGCTACACCTTC. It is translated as CAISEGGNYGYTF.